These 4 T cell receptor beta chains were all obtained from the same sample, sequenced in a study of blood T cell repertoires in COVID-19. Produced via immunoSEQ multiplex PCR; TCRdb's table is partial and in-frame only. The repertoire has some 45,000 clones, roughly 90% of them found once; the top ten carry around 10%. Sequenced sample: peripheral blood. These receptors all stem from a human donor in a cohort sampled during active COVID-19.

The gene calls are TRBV24-1 and TRBJ2-3; maybe TRBD2 (6 bases). Germline assignment: CDR1 KGHDR and CDR2 SFDVKD. Trimming took off 2 bases at V and 2 bases at J, with 10 bases between the two ends. The CDR3 extends over 15 amino acids. CDR3: CATSDSRGVTDTQYF. In DNA form, the CDR3 reads TGTGCCACCAGTGATTCGCGGGGCGTCACAGATACGCAGTATTTT.

The rearrangement uses TRBV5-1 and TRBJ2-2; 8 positions match TRBD1. V was pared by 1 base and J by 1 base, with 6 bases of the junction left unmatched. The V gene's germline CDR1 is SGHRS and CDR2 YFSETQ. This CDR3 comprises 17 residues. The CDR3 DNA reads as TGCGCCAGCAGCTTGACAGGGGGTCTAGGGAACACCGGGGAGCTGTTTTTT. Its translation: CASSLTGGLGNTGELFF.

The rearrangement joins TRBV19 to TRBJ2-7; 7 bases align to TRBD1. V was pared by 3 bases and J by 6 bases, with 8 bases of the junction left unmatched. Germline loops: CDR1 LNHDA, CDR2 SQIVND (reference sequence). The CDR3 spans 14 residues. The CDR3 spells CASSMPGQYLEQYF. CDR3 coding DNA: TGTGCCAGTAGTATGCCGGGACAGTACCTCGAGCAGTACTTC.

J is TRBJ2-5 and V is TRBV9; 9 nucleotides match TRBD1. Germline CDR1 is SGDLS and CDR2 is YYNGEE. The J segment lost 5 bases and the V segment lost 2 bases, leaving 10 bases of the junction unmatched. This CDR3 region has 16 residues. The CDR3 protein is CASSVQSTGGGETQYF. As DNA, the CDR3 is TGTGCCAGCAGCGTCCAGTCGACAGGGGGAGGTGAGACCCAGTACTTC.